This T cell receptor beta chain was identified in a study of molecular identifiers for immune sequencing clone quantification. This CDR3 is 13 amino acids long. Germline loops: CDR1 MNHEY, CDR2 SVGEGT. V was clipped by 6 bases and J by 5 bases; unmatched bases: 6. This clonotype was seen ten or more times. A single record per CDR3 protein comes from TCRdb applying MiXCR to the PCR reads. The top ten hold more than 0.8% of the sample, which has about 320,000 distinct CDR3 sequences, roughly 23% seen once. This sequence originates from a human donor in good health. Some libraries in this study had Jurkat cell RNA spiked in. Sequenced input: naive CD8+ T cells from blood, with Jurkat cell RNA spiked in. The subset: FACS-sorted CD8+CD4-CCR7+CD45RA+ naive T cells. The chain has TRBV6-2 or TRBV6-3 and TRBJ1-1; 7 bases are a match to TRBD1. CDR3 residues: CASRVDRVTEAFF. CDR3 nucleotide sequence: TGTGCCAGCAGAGTCGACAGGGTTACTGAAGCTTTCTTT.